What follows is one T cell receptor beta chain and its context. PCR employed 60 Vbeta and 13 Jbeta primers. Sequencing was performed with immunoSEQ multiplex PCR; in TCRdb, only in-frame clones are kept and a portion is missing. The repertoire holds over 150,000 clones, with roughly 87% as singletons. This sample was taken from a study of cytomegalovirus exposure and HLA in healthy donors. Germline V gene data show CDR1 as SGHTS and CDR2 as YDEGEE. The CDR3 runs to 16 residues. J was trimmed by 3 bases and V by 0 bases; bases with no gene match: 6. This chain joins TRBV5-8 and TRBJ1-1, with TRBD1 identical over 9 bases. The sequencing input was PBMCs. This TCR was sampled from a girl younger than two in good health and CMV-seronegative. DNA of the CDR3: TGTGCCAGCAGCTTGGCGAGGACAGGGGTAGACACTGAAGCTTTCTTT. Amino acid sequence: CASSLARTGVDTEAFF. The full variable domain, its missing parts supplied by reference TRBV5-8 and TRBJ1-1, is EAGVTQSPTHLIKTRGQQATLRCSPISGHTSVYWYQQALGLGLQFLLWYDEGEERNRGNFPPRFSGRQFPNYSSELNVNALELEDSALYLCASSLARTGVDTEAFFGQGTRLTVV.